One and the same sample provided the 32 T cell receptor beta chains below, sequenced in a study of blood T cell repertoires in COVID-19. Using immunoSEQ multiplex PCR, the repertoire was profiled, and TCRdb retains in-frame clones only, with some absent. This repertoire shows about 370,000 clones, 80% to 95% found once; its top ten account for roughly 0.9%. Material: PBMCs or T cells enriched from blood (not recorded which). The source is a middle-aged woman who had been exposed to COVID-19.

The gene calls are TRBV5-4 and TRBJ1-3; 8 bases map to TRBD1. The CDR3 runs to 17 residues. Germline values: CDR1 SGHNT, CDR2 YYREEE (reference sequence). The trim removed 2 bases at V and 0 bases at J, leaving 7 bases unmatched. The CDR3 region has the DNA TGTGCCAGCAGCTTCGGACAGGGACCCAGCTCTGGAAACACCATATATTTT. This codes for CASSFGQGPSSGNTIYF.

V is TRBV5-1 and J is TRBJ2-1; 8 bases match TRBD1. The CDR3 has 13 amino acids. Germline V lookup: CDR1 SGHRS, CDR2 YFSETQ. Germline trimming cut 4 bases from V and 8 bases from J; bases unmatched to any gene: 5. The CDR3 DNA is TGCGCCAGCAGCCCCCTGACAGGGGATGAGCAGTTCTTC. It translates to CASSPLTGDEQFF. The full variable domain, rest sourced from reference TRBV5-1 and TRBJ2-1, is KAGVTQTPRYLIKTRGQQVTLSCSPISGHRSVSWYQQTPGQGLQFLFEYFSETQRNKGNFPGRFSGRQFSNSRSEMNVSTLELGDSALYLCASSPLTGDEQFFGPGTRLTVL.

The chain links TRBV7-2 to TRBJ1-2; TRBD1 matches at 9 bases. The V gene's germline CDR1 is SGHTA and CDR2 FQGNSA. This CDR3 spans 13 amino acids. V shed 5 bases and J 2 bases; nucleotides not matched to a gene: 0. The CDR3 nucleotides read TGTGCCAGCAGCGGACAGGGGAACTATGGCTACACCTTC. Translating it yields CASSGQGNYGYTF.

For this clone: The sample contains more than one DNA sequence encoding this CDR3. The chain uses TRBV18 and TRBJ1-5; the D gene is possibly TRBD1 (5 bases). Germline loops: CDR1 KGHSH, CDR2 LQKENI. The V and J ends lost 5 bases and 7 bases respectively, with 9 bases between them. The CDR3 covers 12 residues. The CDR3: CASSTGGQPQHF. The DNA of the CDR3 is TGTGCCAGCTCAACGGGGGGGCAGCCCCAGCATTTT.

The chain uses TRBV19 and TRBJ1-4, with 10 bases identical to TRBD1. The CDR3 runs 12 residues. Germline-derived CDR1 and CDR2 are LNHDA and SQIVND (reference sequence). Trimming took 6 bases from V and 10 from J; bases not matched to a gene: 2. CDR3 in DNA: TGTGCCAGTAGACGGGACAGGGGAAAACTGTTTTTT. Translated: CASRRDRGKLFF.

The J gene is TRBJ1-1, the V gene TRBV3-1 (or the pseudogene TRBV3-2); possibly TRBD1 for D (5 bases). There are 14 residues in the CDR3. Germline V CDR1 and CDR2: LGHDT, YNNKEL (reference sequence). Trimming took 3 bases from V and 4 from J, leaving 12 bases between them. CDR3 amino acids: CASSQGRVGTEAFF. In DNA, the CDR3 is TGTGCCAGCAGCCAGGGCAGGGTGGGCACTGAAGCTTTCTTT.

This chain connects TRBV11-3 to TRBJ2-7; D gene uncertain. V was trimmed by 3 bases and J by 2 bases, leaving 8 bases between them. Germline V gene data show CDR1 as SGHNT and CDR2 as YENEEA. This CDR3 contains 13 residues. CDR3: CASSFSGTYEQYF. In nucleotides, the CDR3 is TGTGCCAGCAGCTTTTCAGGTACCTACGAGCAGTACTTC. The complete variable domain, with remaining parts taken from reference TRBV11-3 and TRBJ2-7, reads EAGVVQSPRYKIIEKKQPVAFWCNPISGHNTLYWYLQNLGQGPELLIRYENEEAVDDSQLPKDRFSAERLKGVDSTLKIQPAELGDSAVYLCASSFSGTYEQYFGPGTRLTVT.

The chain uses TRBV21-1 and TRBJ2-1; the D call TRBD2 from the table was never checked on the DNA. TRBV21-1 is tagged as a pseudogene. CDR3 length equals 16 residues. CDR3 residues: CASSKADGGANNEQFF. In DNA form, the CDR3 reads TGTGCCAGCAGCAAAGCCGATGGAGGGGCAAACAATGAGCAGTTCTTC.

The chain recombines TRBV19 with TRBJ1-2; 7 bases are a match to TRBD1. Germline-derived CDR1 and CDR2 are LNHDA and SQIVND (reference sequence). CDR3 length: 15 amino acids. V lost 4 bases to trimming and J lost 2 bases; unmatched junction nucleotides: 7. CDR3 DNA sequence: TGTGCCAGTAGTACGAAGGACAGGCCCAACTATGGCTACACCTTC. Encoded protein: CASSTKDRPNYGYTF.

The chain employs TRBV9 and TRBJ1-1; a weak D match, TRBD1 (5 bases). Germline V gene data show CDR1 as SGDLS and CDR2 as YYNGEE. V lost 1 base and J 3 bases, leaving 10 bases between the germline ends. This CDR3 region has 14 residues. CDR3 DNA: TGTGCCAGCAGCGTACAACAGGACCACACTGAAGCTTTCTTT. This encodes CASSVQQDHTEAFF.

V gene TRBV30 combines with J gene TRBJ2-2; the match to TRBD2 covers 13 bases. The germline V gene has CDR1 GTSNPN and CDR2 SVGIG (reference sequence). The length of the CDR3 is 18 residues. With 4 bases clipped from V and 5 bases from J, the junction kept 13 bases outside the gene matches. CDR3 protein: CAWTRLAGGSLGTGELFF. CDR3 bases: TGTGCCTGGACCCGACTAGCGGGAGGTAGTCTAGGGACCGGGGAGCTGTTTTTT.

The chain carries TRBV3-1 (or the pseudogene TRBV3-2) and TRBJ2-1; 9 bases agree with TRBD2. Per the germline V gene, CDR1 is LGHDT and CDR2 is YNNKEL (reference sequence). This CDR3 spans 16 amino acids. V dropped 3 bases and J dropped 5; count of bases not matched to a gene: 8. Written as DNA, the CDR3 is TGTGCCAGCAGCCACAGTAGCGGGAGAGGTAACAATGAGCAGTTCTTC. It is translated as CASSHSSGRGNNEQFF.

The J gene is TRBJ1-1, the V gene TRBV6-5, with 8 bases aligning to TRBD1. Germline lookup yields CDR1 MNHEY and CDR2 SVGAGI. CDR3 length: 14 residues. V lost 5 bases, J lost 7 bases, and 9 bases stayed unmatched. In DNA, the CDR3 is TGTGCCAGCAGTCCCAAGGGACAGGCTATTGAAGCTTTCTTT. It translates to CASSPKGQAIEAFF.

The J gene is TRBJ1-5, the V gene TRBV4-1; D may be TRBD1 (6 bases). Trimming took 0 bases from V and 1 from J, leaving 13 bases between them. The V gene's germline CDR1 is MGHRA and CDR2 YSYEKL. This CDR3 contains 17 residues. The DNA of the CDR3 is TGCGCCAGCAGCCAAGATGTATCAGGGGCCAGCAATCAGCCCCAGCATTTT. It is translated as CASSQDVSGASNQPQHF.

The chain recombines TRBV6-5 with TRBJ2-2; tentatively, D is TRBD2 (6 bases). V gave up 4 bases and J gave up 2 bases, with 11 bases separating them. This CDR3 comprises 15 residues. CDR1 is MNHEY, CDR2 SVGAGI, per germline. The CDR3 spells CASSWDFRNTGELFF. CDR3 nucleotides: TGTGCCAGCAGTTGGGACTTCCGTAACACCGGGGAGCTGTTTTTT.

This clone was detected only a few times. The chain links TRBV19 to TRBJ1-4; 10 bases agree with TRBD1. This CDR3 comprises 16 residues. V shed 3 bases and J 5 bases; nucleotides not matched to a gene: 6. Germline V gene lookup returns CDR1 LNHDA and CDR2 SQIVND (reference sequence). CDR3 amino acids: CASSIGTGAPNEKLFF. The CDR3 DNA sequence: TGTGCCAGTAGTATTGGGACAGGGGCCCCCAATGAAAAACTGTTTTTT. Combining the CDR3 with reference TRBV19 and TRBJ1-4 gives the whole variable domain DGGITQSPKYLFRKEGQNVTLSCEQNLNHDAMYWYRQDPGQGLRLIYYSQIVNDFQKGDIAEGYSVSREKKESFPLTVTSAQKNPTAFYLCASSIGTGAPNEKLFFGSGTQLSVL.

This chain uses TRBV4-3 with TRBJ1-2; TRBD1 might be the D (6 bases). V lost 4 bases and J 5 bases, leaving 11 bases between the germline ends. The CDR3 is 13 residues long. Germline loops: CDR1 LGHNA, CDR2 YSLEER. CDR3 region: CASSPRTAYGYTF. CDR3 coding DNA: TGCGCCAGCAGCCCCCGGACAGCTTATGGCTACACCTTC.

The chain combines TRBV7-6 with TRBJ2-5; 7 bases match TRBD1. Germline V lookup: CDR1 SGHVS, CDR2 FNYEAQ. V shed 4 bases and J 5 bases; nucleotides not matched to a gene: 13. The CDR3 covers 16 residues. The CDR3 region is CASSSRIRGSGETQYF. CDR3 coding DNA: TGTGCCAGCAGCTCGCGAATCAGGGGGTCAGGGGAGACCCAGTACTTC. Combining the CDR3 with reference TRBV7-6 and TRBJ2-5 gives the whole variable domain GAGVSQSPRYKVTKRGQDVALRCDPISGHVSLYWYRQALGQGPEFLTYFNYEAQQDKSGLPNDRFSAERPEGSISTLTIQRTEQRDSAMYRCASSSRIRGSGETQYFGPGTRLLVL.

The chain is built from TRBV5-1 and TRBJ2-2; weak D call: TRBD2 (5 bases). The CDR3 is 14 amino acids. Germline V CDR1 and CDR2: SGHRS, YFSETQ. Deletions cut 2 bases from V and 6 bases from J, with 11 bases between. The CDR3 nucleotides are TGCGCCAGCAGCTTAAGCGTTAGCGCCGGGGAGCTGTTTTTT. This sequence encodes CASSLSVSAGELFF. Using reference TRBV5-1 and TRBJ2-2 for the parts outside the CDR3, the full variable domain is KAGVTQTPRYLIKTRGQQVTLSCSPISGHRSVSWYQQTPGQGLQFLFEYFSETQRNKGNFPGRFSGRQFSNSRSEMNVSTLELGDSALYLCASSLSVSAGELFFGEGSRLTVL.

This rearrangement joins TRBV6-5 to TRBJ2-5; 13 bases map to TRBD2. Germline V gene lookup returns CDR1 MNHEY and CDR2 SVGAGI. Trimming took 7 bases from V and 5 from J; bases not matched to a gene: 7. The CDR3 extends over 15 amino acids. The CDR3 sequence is CASNRRGLAGETQYF. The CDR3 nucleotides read TGTGCCAGCAACCGGCGGGGACTAGCGGGGGAGACCCAGTACTTC.

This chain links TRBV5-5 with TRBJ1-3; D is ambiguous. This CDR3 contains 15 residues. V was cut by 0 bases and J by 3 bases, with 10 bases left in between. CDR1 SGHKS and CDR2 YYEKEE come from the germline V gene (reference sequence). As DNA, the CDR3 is TGTGCCAGCAGCTTGGCCATTTTCGGTGGAAACACCATATATTTT. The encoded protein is CASSLAIFGGNTIYF.

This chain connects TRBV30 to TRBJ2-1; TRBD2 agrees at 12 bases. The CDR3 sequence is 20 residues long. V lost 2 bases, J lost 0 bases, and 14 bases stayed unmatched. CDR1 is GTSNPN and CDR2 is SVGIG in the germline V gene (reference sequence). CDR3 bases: TGTGCCTGGAGTCCCTTTTCACTAGCGGGGGGAGAGAGCTCCTACAATGAGCAGTTCTTC. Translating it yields CAWSPFSLAGGESSYNEQFF. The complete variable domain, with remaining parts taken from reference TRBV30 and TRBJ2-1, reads SQTIHQWPATLVQPVGSPLSLECTVEGTSNPNLYWYRQAAGRGLQLLFYSVGIGQISSEVPQNLSASRPQDRQFILSSKKLLLSDSGFYLCAWSPFSLAGGESSYNEQFFGPGTRLTVL.

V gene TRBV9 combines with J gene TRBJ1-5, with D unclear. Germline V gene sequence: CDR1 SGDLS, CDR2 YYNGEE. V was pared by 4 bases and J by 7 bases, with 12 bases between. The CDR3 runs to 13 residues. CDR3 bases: TGTGCCAGCAGCCCATCTAACTCACAGCCCCAGCATTTT. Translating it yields CASSPSNSQPQHF.

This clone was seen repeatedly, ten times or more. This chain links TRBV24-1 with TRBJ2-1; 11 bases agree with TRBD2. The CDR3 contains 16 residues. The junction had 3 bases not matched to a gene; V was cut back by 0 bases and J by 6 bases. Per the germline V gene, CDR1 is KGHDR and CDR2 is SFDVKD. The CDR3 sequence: CATSDLSLAGANEQFF. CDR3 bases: TGTGCCACCAGTGATTTGTCACTAGCGGGAGCCAATGAGCAGTTCTTC.

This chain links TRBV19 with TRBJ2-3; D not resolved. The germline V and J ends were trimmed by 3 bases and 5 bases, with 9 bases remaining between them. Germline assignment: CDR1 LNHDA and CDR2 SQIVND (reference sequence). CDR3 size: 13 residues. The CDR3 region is CASSMNFKDTQYF. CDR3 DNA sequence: TGTGCCAGTAGTATGAACTTCAAAGATACGCAGTATTTT.

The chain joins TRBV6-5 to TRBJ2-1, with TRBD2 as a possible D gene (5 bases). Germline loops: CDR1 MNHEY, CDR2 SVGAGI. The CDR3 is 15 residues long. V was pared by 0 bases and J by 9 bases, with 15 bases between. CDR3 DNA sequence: TGTGCCAGCAGTTACTCGATTTGGGAGAAGGGTGAGCAGTTCTTC. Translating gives CASSYSIWEKGEQFF.

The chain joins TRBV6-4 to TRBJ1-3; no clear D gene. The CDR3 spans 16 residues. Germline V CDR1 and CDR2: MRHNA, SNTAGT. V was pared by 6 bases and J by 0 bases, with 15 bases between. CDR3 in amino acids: CASRRVTESSGNTIYF. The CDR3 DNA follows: TGTGCCAGCAGGAGGGTAACTGAGAGCTCTGGAAACACCATATATTTT.

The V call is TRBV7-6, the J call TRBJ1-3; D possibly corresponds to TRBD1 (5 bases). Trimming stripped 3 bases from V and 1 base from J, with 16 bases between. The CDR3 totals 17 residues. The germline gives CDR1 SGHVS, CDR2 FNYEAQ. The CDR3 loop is CASSFSFGGSSGNTIYF. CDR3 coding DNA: TGTGCCAGCAGCTTTTCGTTCGGGGGGTCATCTGGAAACACCATATATTTT.

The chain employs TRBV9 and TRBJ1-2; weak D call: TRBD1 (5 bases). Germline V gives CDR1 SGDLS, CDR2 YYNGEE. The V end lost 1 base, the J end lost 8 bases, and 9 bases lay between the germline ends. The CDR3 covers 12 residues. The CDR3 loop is CASSVRGGGYTF. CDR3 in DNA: TGTGCCAGCAGCGTAAGGGGTGGAGGCTACACCTTC. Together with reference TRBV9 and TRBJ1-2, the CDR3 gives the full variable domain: DSGVTQTPKHLITATGQRVTLRCSPRSGDLSVYWYQQSLDQGLQFLIQYYNGEERAKGNILERFSAQQFPDLHSELNLSSLELGDSALYFCASSVRGGGYTFGSGTRLTVV.

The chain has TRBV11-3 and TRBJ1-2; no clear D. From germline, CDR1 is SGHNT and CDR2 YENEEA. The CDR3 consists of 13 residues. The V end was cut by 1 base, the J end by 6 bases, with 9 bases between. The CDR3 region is CASSLGTDHGYTF. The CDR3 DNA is TGTGCCAGCAGCTTAGGAACAGACCATGGCTACACCTTC.

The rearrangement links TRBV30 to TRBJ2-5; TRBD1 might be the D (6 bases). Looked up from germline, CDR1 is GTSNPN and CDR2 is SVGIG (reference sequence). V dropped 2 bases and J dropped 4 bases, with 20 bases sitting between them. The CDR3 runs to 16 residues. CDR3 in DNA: TGTGCCTGGAGTATCCCAGGGGTGTGGTCCTTAGAGACCCAGTACTTC. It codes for CAWSIPGVWSLETQYF.

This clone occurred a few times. CDR3 nucleotide sequence: TGTGCCAGCAGCTCCGGTTACAATGAAAAACTGTTTTTT. Translation: CASSSGYNEKLFF. The chain combines TRBV7-2 with TRBJ1-4, with unresolved D. The germline gives CDR1 SGHTA, CDR2 FQGNSA. The CDR3 is made up of 13 amino acids. V was clipped by 4 bases and J by 5 bases, with 8 bases between them. The complete variable domain, with remaining parts taken from reference TRBV7-2 and TRBJ1-4, reads GAGVSQSPSNKVTEKGKDVELRCDPISGHTALYWYRQSLGQGLEFLIYFQGNSAPDKSGLPSDRFSAERTGGSVSTLTIQRTQQEDSAVYLCASSSGYNEKLFFGSGTQLSVL.